The next 27 T cell receptor beta chains were all read from a single sample in a study of blood T cell repertoires in COVID-19. Measured with immunoSEQ multiplex PCR; TCRdb has only the in-frame clones, and not every one. Among about 260,000 clones, 90% were seen once, and the ten largest hold over 3.5%. The sequencing input was peripheral blood. These TCRs come from a woman aged 40 to 49 with acute or convalescent COVID-19.

The chain has TRBV29-1 and TRBJ2-5; D is perhaps TRBD2 (6 bases). V was shortened by 3 bases and J by 2 bases, with 10 bases between the two germline ends. The CDR3 runs 13 residues. Germline V gene lookup returns CDR1 SQVTM and CDR2 ANQGSEA. Here the CDR3 reads CSVDIGGQETQYF. CDR3 DNA: TGCAGCGTTGATATTGGGGGGCAAGAGACCCAGTACTTC.

The gene calls are TRBV27 and TRBJ2-3; D is ambiguous. CDR1 and CDR2 (germline): MNHEY, SMNVEV (reference sequence). V lost 0 bases and J 5 bases, leaving 12 bases between the germline ends. The CDR3 sequence is 15 residues long. Here the CDR3 DNA reads TGTGCCAGCAGTTTATCGGAGCCAGTAGGAGATACGCAGTATTTT. As protein: CASSLSEPVGDTQYF.

This clone was counted only a few times. The J gene is TRBJ2-1, the V gene TRBV24-1; tentatively, D is TRBD2 (5 bases). This CDR3 contains 13 residues. Germline lookup yields CDR1 KGHDR and CDR2 SFDVKD. With 9 bases removed from V and 7 bases from J, the gap between germline ends came to 15 bases. CDR3 region: CATARRLGNEQFF. CDR3 DNA: TGTGCCACCGCAAGGAGGTTAGGGAATGAGCAGTTCTTC.

The chain couples TRBV7-9 to TRBJ1-2; D is unresolved. This CDR3 comprises 14 residues. V dropped 5 bases and J dropped 7 bases, with 17 bases sitting between them. Germline CDR1 reads SEHNR; CDR2 reads FQNEAQ (reference sequence). CDR3 bases: TGTGCCAGCAGCGCACCCACAGAGAAGTTTGGCTACACCTTC. This translates into CASSAPTEKFGYTF.

The chain links TRBV24-1 to TRBJ1-2; D is perhaps TRBD1 (5 bases). CDR1 is KGHDR, CDR2 SFDVKD, per germline. The CDR3 length is 14 residues. V was pared by 5 bases and J by 3 bases, with 12 bases between. CDR3 DNA: TGTGCCACCAGTGCCACAGGCGGAGACTATGGCTACACCTTC. Protein product: CATSATGGDYGYTF.

The chain carries TRBV10-3 and TRBJ1-2, with a possible D match to TRBD1 (5 bases). Germline V lookup: CDR1 ENHRY, CDR2 SYGVKD. CDR3 length: 13 amino acids. Trimming cost V 0 bases and J 6 bases, with 8 bases left between them. The CDR3 region is CAISESQGNGYTF. The CDR3 bases are TGTGCCATCAGTGAGTCCCAGGGAAATGGCTACACCTTC.

The rearrangement links TRBV12-3 or TRBV12-4 to TRBJ2-2; the D gene is possibly TRBD1 (5 bases). V gave up 6 bases and J gave up 14 bases, with 16 bases separating them. The CDR3 is 12 amino acids. The CDR3 region is CASSPRVGQLFF. The CDR3 DNA reads TGTGCCAGCAGCCCCAGGGTAGGGCAACTGTTTTTT.

The V call is TRBV10-3, the J call TRBJ1-1; unclear D gene. The ends were cut back, 2 bases at V and 0 bases at J, with 7 bases in the middle. CDR3 length: 14 residues. The germline V gene has CDR1 ENHRY and CDR2 SYGVKD. As DNA, the CDR3 is TGTGCCATCAGTGAGGGCAGAATGAACACTGAAGCTTTCTTT. Protein: CAISEGRMNTEAFF.

The rearrangement joins TRBV6-1 to TRBJ1-3; 7 positions agree with TRBD1. The CDR3 covers 18 residues. Germline loops: CDR1 MNHNS, CDR2 SASEGT. J was trimmed by 8 bases and V by 2 bases; bases with no gene match: 18. CDR3 bases: TGTGCCAGCAGTGAATATCCACCAGGCGAGGGGGCTCTGCACACCATATATTTT. Translation: CASSEYPPGEGALHTIYF.

The rearrangement joins TRBV9 to TRBJ1-2; 8 bases are a match to TRBD1. Germline CDR1 is SGDLS and CDR2 is YYNGEE. This CDR3 is 13 amino acids long. Trimming took 3 bases from V and 8 from J; bases not matched to a gene: 6. CDR3 region: CASSALTGAGYTF. The CDR3, as DNA: TGTGCCAGCAGCGCGTTGACAGGGGCCGGCTACACCTTC. The variable domain in full, with the rest retrieved from reference TRBV9 and TRBJ1-2, is DSGVTQTPKHLITATGQRVTLRCSPRSGDLSVYWYQQSLDQGLQFLIQYYNGEERAKGNILERFSAQQFPDLHSELNLSSLELGDSALYFCASSALTGAGYTFGSGTRLTVV.

This chain joins TRBV5-1 and TRBJ1-2, with TRBD1 matching 7 bases. The CDR3 contains 14 residues. Germline CDR1 and CDR2: SGHRS and YFSETQ. Trimming cost V 2 bases and J 8 bases; bases outside gene matches: 9. The CDR3 DNA sequence: TGCGCCAGCAGCTTAGACAGGGCAGAGAGGGGCTACACCTTC. It yields the protein CASSLDRAERGYTF.

This chain connects TRBV7-9 to TRBJ1-6, with D perhaps TRBD1 (5 bases). This CDR3 comprises 14 residues. Germline-derived CDR1 and CDR2 are SEHNR and FQNEAQ (reference sequence). V lost 3 bases to trimming and J lost 6 bases, with 9 bases between them. This chain's CDR3 is CASSFFDSNSPLHF. The CDR3 nucleotides are TGTGCCAGCAGCTTCTTCGACAGTAATTCACCCCTCCACTTT.

This sequence joins TRBV9 and TRBJ2-3; D possibly corresponds to TRBD2 (5 bases). Germline-derived CDR1 and CDR2 are SGDLS and YYNGEE. The CDR3 loop spans 14 amino acids. V lost 1 base and J 1 base, leaving 7 bases between the germline ends. CDR3 DNA sequence: TGTGCCAGCAGCGTACCGCGGGGCACAGATACGCAGTATTTT. Protein sequence: CASSVPRGTDTQYF.

The gene calls are TRBV11-2 and TRBJ2-5; 10 bases match TRBD2. The trim removed 4 bases at V and 3 bases at J, leaving 5 bases unmatched. From germline, CDR1 is SGHAT and CDR2 FQNNGV. The CDR3 length is 15 residues. CDR3 nucleotide sequence: TGTGCCAGCAGCTGGACTAGCGGACTCAAAGAGACCCAGTACTTC. This codes for CASSWTSGLKETQYF.

The chain couples TRBV5-8 to TRBJ2-1; tentative D call: TRBD2 (6 bases). From germline, CDR1 is SGHTS and CDR2 YDEGEE. Trimming removed 4 bases from V and 15 bases from J, with 17 bases in between. The CDR3 totals 12 residues. The CDR3 DNA is TGTGCCAGCAGCCCTGCGGGGCCCGTCCGGTTCTTC. It specifies CASSPAGPVRFF. Full variable domain (outside the CDR3, taken from reference TRBV5-8 and TRBJ2-1): EAGVTQSPTHLIKTRGQQATLRCSPISGHTSVYWYQQALGLGLQFLLWYDEGEERNRGNFPPRFSGRQFPNYSSELNVNALELEDSALYLCASSPAGPVRFFGPGTRLTVL.

The J gene is TRBJ1-2, the V gene TRBV19; D possibly corresponds to TRBD1 (6 bases). The CDR3 has 15 residues. The V end was cut by 6 bases, the J end by 4 bases, with 18 bases between. Germline lookup yields CDR1 LNHDA and CDR2 SQIVND (reference sequence). This CDR3 reads CASSPPTRGSYGYTF. For the CDR3, the DNA is TGTGCCAGTAGCCCCCCTACGAGGGGGTCCTATGGCTACACCTTC.

The gene calls are TRBV5-1 and TRBJ1-1; weak D call: TRBD1 (5 bases). The CDR3 runs to 13 residues. Trimming removed 0 bases from V and 5 bases from J, with 8 bases in between. Germline CDR1 is SGHRS and CDR2 is YFSETQ. In nucleotides, the CDR3 is TGCGCCAGCAGCTTGGCGACAGTGACTGAAGCTTTCTTT. This codes for CASSLATVTEAFF.

The chain is built from TRBV18 and TRBJ1-1; D gene ambiguous. Germline CDR1 KGHSH, CDR2 LQKENI. The CDR3 is 14 amino acids. The V end was cut by 1 base, the J end by 3 bases, with 9 bases between. In DNA form, the CDR3 reads TGTGCCAGCTCACCACTACGGAGTGACACTGAAGCTTTCTTT. Protein product: CASSPLRSDTEAFF.

V gene TRBV6-6 combines with J gene TRBJ1-3; D gene unclear. Germline V gene sequence: CDR1 MNHNY, CDR2 SVGAGI (reference sequence). V gave up 8 bases and J gave up 0 bases, with 14 bases separating them. CDR3 length equals 15 residues. The CDR3 reads CASSQEGSSGNTIYF. The CDR3, as DNA: TGTGCCAGCTCCCAGGAAGGGAGCTCTGGAAACACCATATATTTT.

This sequence joins TRBV5-6 and TRBJ1-1; D is ambiguous. Germline V lookup: CDR1 SGHDT, CDR2 YYEEEE. The length of the CDR3 is 13 residues. Deletions cut 4 bases from V and 11 bases from J, with 18 bases between. The chain's CDR3 is CASSPSAAQLAFF. DNA for the CDR3: TGTGCCAGCAGCCCCTCGGCGGCTCAGTTGGCTTTCTTT.

The V call is TRBV2, the J call TRBJ1-2; D remains ambiguous. CDR1 SNHLY and CDR2 FYNNEI come from the germline V gene. There are 13 residues in the CDR3. Trimming cost V 3 bases and J 5 bases, with 10 bases left between them. The CDR3 region is CASSDAAAYGYTF. The CDR3 nucleotides are TGTGCCAGCAGTGATGCGGCAGCATATGGCTACACCTTC.

The chain recombines TRBV30 with TRBJ1-3; TRBD1 is a possible D gene (5 bases). CDR3 length equals 17 residues. Germline lookup yields CDR1 GTSNPN and CDR2 SVGIG (reference sequence). Trimming left V 4 bases short and J 2 bases short, with 21 bases between. The CDR3 sequence: CAWKSGPPRFAGNTIYF. The CDR3 DNA is TGTGCCTGGAAGTCAGGGCCCCCTCGATTTGCTGGAAACACCATATATTTT.

This CDR3 is CASRQLGGKINEQFF. For the CDR3, the DNA is TGCGCCAGCAGGCAACTAGGGGGCAAGATCAATGAGCAGTTCTTC. V and J are TRBV4-1 and TRBJ2-1; 7 bases align to TRBD1. The junction had 11 bases not matched to a gene; V was cut back by 6 bases and J by 6 bases. The germline gives CDR1 MGHRA, CDR2 YSYEKL. This CDR3 spans 15 amino acids.

V and J are TRBV5-4 and TRBJ2-3, with 10 bases lining up with TRBD2. The CDR3 consists of 15 residues. Germline V gene sequence: CDR1 SGHNT, CDR2 YYREEE (reference sequence). V shed 4 bases, J shed 2 bases, and the junction held 4 bases outside the gene matches. CDR3 DNA: TGTGCCAGCAGCCGAGGGACTAGCGACACAGATACGCAGTATTTT. It codes for CASSRGTSDTDTQYF.

The J gene is TRBJ1-5, the V gene TRBV23-1; 9 bases line up with TRBD1. TRBV23-1 is an ORF; its function is uncertain. With 1 base clipped from V and 2 bases from J, the junction kept 12 bases outside the gene matches. There are 19 residues in the CDR3. The CDR3 DNA follows: TGCGCCAGCAGTCAATTCCACAGGGGGCATAATGAGGGCAATCAGCCCCAGCATTTT. Amino acids: CASSQFHRGHNEGNQPQHF.

This clone appeared a few times. The chain is built from TRBV5-1 and TRBJ2-3; 8 nucleotides align to TRBD2. This CDR3 region has 16 residues. Germline lookup yields CDR1 SGHRS and CDR2 YFSETQ. V lost 2 bases to trimming and J lost 3 bases; unmatched junction nucleotides: 8. CDR3 amino acids: CASSLLAGGTTDTQYF. CDR3 DNA sequence: TGCGCCAGCAGCTTATTGGCGGGGGGAACGACAGATACGCAGTATTTT.

This rearrangement joins TRBV30 to TRBJ1-2; unclear D gene. The V and J ends lost 5 bases and 8 bases respectively, with 12 bases between them. This CDR3 is built from 11 residues. The germline CDR1 and CDR2 sequences are GTSNPN and SVGIG (reference sequence). The CDR3 DNA reads as TGTGCCTGGGCAGCCGGCGGGGGCTACACCTTC. Its protein product is CAWAAGGGYTF.